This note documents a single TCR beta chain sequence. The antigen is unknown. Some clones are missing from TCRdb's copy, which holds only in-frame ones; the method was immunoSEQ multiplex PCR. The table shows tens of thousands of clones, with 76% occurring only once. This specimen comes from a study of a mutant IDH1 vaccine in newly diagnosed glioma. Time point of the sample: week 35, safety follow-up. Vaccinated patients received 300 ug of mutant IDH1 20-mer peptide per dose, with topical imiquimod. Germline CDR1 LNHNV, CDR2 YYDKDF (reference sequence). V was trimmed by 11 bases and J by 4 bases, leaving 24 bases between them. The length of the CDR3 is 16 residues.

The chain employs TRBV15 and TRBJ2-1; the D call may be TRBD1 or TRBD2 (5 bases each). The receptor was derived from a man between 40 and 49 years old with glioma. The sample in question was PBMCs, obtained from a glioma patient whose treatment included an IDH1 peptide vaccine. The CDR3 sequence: CAGGASWLYGYNEQFF. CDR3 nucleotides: TGTGCCGGGGGAGCTAGCTGGCTTTATGGATACAATGAGCAGTTCTTC.